This TCR beta chain was found in a study of blood T cell repertoires in COVID-19. On the study more broadly: Collection of acute and convalescent COVID-19 samples took place in the United States, Italy and Spain. The analysed material was cDNA or gDNA that came from T cells, B-cell-depleted T cells, or PBMCs.

In the authors' workflow: Reference gene primer amplification in the assay estimated nucleated cell counts. Libraries were prepared by immunoSEQ multiplex PCR; TCRdb keeps only in-frame clonotypes and omits some of them. Clone size and the V and J calls come from that table; the DNA yielded D and trimming. The sample comprises approximately 330,000 clones, around nine tenths of which are singletons, and about 3.9% rests with the top ten. The V end lost 5 bases, the J end lost 10 bases, and 15 bases lay between the germline ends. The CDR3 sequence is 14 residues long. In germline, CDR1 is SGHVS, CDR2 FNYEAQ.

The chain combines TRBV7-6 with TRBJ1-6; D is possibly TRBD1 (5 bases). The receptor's source is a woman in her fifties or sixties with active or convalescent COVID-19. The sequencing sample was made of peripheral blood. The CDR3 here is CASSRDSSYSPLHF. The CDR3 region has the DNA TGTGCCAGCAGCCGCGACAGTTCGTACTCACCCCTCCACTTT.